Listed below are T cell receptor beta chains from one sample, sequenced in a study of CD8 T cells in ankylosing spondylitis. MiXCR was run by TCRdb on the 5' RACE reads, yielding one entry per CDR3 protein. Here the sample spans 150,000 to 200,000 distinct CDR3 sequences, over 10% being singletons. Sequencing was done on a sample of blood, either unsorted or a sorted T cell fraction (not recorded which). Receptors were obtained from a male donor with ankylosing spondylitis or in good health (not recorded which). Both conserved end residues are part of each CDR3. The order of the fields is clone size, D gene, J gene, V gene, CDR3 DNA, CDR3 protein. A D gene is named only where the DNA matches it firmly. The size of a clone is reported for some rows only, either as once, few or many, or as a class for expanded clones.

many | NA | TRBJ2-7 | TRBV15 | TGTGCCACGTCAGGTGGGGTGACATACGAGCAGTACTTC | CATSGGVTYEQYF
many | TRBD2 | TRBJ2-1 | TRBV9 | TGTGCCAGCAGCGCCACTAGCGGCCTCCCTGGGAATGAGCAGTTCTTC | CASSATSGLPGNEQFF
NA | NA | TRBJ1-2 | TRBV4-2 | TGTGCCAGTCACGAAAGGGTGGATGGCTACACCTTC | CASHERVDGYTF
NA | TRBD1 | TRBJ1-1 | TRBV6-5 | TGTGCCTGCAGTTACAGCGGACAGGGGAACACTGAAGCTTTCTTT | CACSYSGQGNTEAFF
NA | TRBD2 | TRBJ2-5 | TRBV7-8 | TGTGCCAGCAGCTTGGGGGGAGGGGCCGGAGAGACCCAGTACTTC | CASSLGGGAGETQYF
NA | NA | TRBJ1-1 | TRBV15 | TGTGCCACAGGGCAGGGAAGAACTGAAGCTTTCTTT | CATGQGRTEAFF
NA | TRBD2 | TRBJ2-1 | TRBV4-1 | TGCGCCAGCAGCCAAGACGACGGTACGGGGGGGCCGGTCTACAATGAGCAGTTCTTC | CASSQDDGTGGPVYNEQFF
NA | TRBD2 | TRBJ2-1 | TRBV4-1 | TGCGCCAGCAGCGCCACCCGAGCTAGCGGGAGAGGTGAGCAGTTCTTC | CASSATRASGRGEQFF
NA | TRBD2 | TRBJ2-5 | TRBV5-1 | TGCGCCAGCAGCTTGGGCATTGGCGGGGGGGCCCTTGAGACCCAGTACTTC | CASSLGIGGGALETQYF
NA | NA | TRBJ1-5 | TRBV19 | TGTGCCAGTAGTCCCCTACCGGTCGCGCCCCAGCATTTT | CASSPLPVAPQHF
NA | NA | TRBJ2-1 | TRBV12-3/TRBV12-4 | TGTGCCAGCAGTCTCGTCCACGGCGCCTACAATGAGCAGTTCTTC | CASSLVHGAYNEQFF
few | TRBD2 | TRBJ2-1 | TRBV10-3 | TGTGCCATCAGTGAGTCCGGGTCTCAAGGACTAGCGGGAGGTTATGAGCAGTTCTTC | CAISESGSQGLAGGYEQFF
NA | NA | TRBJ2-4 | TRBV7-9 | TGTGCCAGCAGCATCTTACAGGGTAACATTCAGTACTTC | CASSILQGNIQYF
NA | TRBD1 | TRBJ1-1 | TRBV29-1 | TGCAGCGGCGACAGGGGACGAGAAGCTTTCTTT | CSGDRGREAFF
NA | NA | TRBJ2-3 | TRBV7-9 | TGTGCCAGCAGCCTCCCCCAATTCACAGATACGCAGTATTTT | CASSLPQFTDTQYF
NA | NA | TRBJ2-1 | TRBV5-5 | TGTGCCAGCAGCATAAACAATGAGCAGTTCTTC | CASSINNEQFF
NA | TRBD1 | TRBJ2-3 | TRBV5-1 | TGCGCCAGCAGCTTGTCAGACAGGGGGTTCACAGATACGCAGTATTTT | CASSLSDRGFTDTQYF
NA | NA | TRBJ2-5 | TRBV30 | TGTGCCTGGGCTCAGGGGATCGAGACCCAGTACTTC | CAWAQGIETQYF
few | NA | TRBJ1-2 | TRBV12-3/TRBV12-4 | TGTGCCAGCAGTTTTAACCCTCCCGGCAGCAACTATGGCTACACCTTC | CASSFNPPGSNYGYTF
many | NA | TRBJ2-7 | TRBV4-1 | TGTGCCAGCAGCCAAGAACCTGGCTCCTACGAGCAGTACTTC | CASSQEPGSYEQYF
NA | TRBD1 | TRBJ1-1 | TRBV14 | TGTGCCAGCCGACCGGACAGGGGGCAGAACACTGAAGCTTTCTTT | CASRPDRGQNTEAFF